The 24 T cell receptor beta chains given below trace back to one sample, sequenced in a study of blood T cells in healthy people across ages. PCR was performed a second time for roughly 7 to 11 cycles using a sample-barcoded 5' primer and a J-beta primer mix. A single record per CDR3 protein comes from TCRdb applying MiXCR to the 5' RACE reads. The repertoire has hundreds of thousands of distinct CDR3 sequences, 58% of them found once; the top ten carry roughly 22%. Sequencing was done on a sample of blood. Receptors were obtained from a man aged 25-40 years in good health.

This clonotype occurred once. The J gene is TRBJ2-5, the V gene TRBV27; D might be TRBD2 (6 bases). The V and J ends lost 6 bases and 0 bases respectively, with 11 bases between them. Germline CDR1 and CDR2: MNHEY and SMNVEV (reference sequence). This CDR3 contains 14 residues. The CDR3 coding sequence is TGTGCCAGCAGCCGTAGCGGTTACCAAGAGACCCAGTACTTC. It translates to CASSRSGYQETQYF.

This chain joins TRBV10-3 and TRBJ2-5; D ambiguous. Trimming cost V 3 bases and J 2 bases, with 10 bases left between them. CDR3 length: 14 residues. Germline V gives CDR1 ENHRY, CDR2 SYGVKD. CDR3 nucleotide sequence: TGTGCCATCAGTGAAGGGCAGGAGCAAGAGACCCAGTACTTC. As protein: CAISEGQEQETQYF.

The rearrangement links TRBV14 to TRBJ2-5, with a weak D call TRBD2 (6 bases). Trimming removed 4 bases at V and 1 base at J, with 16 bases between. Germline V CDR1 and CDR2: SGHDN, FVKESK. The CDR3 has 16 residues. The CDR3 protein is CASSRRGATIQETQYF. CDR3 coding DNA: TGTGCCAGCAGCCGGAGGGGAGCGACAATCCAAGAGACCCAGTACTTC.

This clonotype was recorded once. The chain joins TRBV4-3 to TRBJ2-3; weak D call: TRBD2 (6 bases). Germline values: CDR1 LGHNA, CDR2 YSLEER. The CDR3 has 15 amino acids. With 0 bases removed from V and 2 bases from J, the gap between germline ends came to 9 bases. The chain's CDR3 is CASSQESSDTDTQYF. In DNA, the CDR3 is TGCGCCAGCAGCCAAGAATCTAGCGACACAGATACGCAGTATTTT.

The chain is built from TRBV6-1 and TRBJ2-1; 12 bases are shared with TRBD2. The V gene end was trimmed by 6 bases and the J gene end by 12 bases; junction bases not matched to a gene: 12. CDR1 and CDR2 from the germline V gene are MNHNS and SASEGT. The CDR3 sequence is 15 residues long. The CDR3 region is CASSGGTSGPEWQFF. CDR3 nucleotide sequence: TGTGCCAGCAGCGGGGGGACTAGCGGGCCTGAATGGCAGTTCTTC.

The V gene is TRBV20-1, the J gene TRBJ1-2; 7 bases match TRBD1. CDR1 and CDR2 from the germline V gene are DFQATT and SNEGSKA (reference sequence). J was trimmed by 3 bases and V by 4 bases; bases with no gene match: 8. The length of the CDR3 is 14 residues. The CDR3 sequence: CSATRPTGDYGYTF. CDR3 sequence (DNA): TGCAGTGCTACCAGGCCAACAGGGGACTATGGCTACACCTTC.

The V gene is TRBV25-1, the J gene TRBJ2-3; 10 bases line up with TRBD1. V shed 1 base and J 3 bases; nucleotides not matched to a gene: 7. Germline loops: CDR1 MGHDK, CDR2 SYGVNS. The CDR3 spans 17 residues. CDR3 DNA: TGTGCCAGCAGTGAATTCGTCGGGACAGGGGCTACAGATACGCAGTATTTT. It translates to CASSEFVGTGATDTQYF. Full variable domain (rest looked up from reference TRBV25-1 and TRBJ2-3): EADIYQTPRYLVIGTGKKITLECSQTMGHDKMYWYQQDPGMELHLIHYSYGVNSTEKGDLSSESTVSRIRTEHFPLTLESARPSHTSQYLCASSEFVGTGATDTQYFGPGTRLTVL.

A few counts support this clonotype. The genes are TRBV20-1 and TRBJ2-7; 9 nucleotides align to TRBD2. The CDR3 is made up of 15 amino acids. V was clipped by 5 bases and J by 4 bases; unmatched bases: 12. CDR1 and CDR2 (germline): DFQATT, SNEGSKA (reference sequence). The CDR3 region is CSAPHPSGTQYEQYF. The CDR3 DNA reads TGCAGTGCTCCCCACCCTAGCGGGACCCAGTACGAGCAGTACTTC.

This clonotype was detected only once. The CDR3 spells CAIQQVRTNYGYTF. In DNA, the CDR3 is TGTGCCATTCAACAGGTTCGGACTAACTATGGCTACACCTTC. The J gene is TRBJ1-2, the V gene TRBV10-3; D may be TRBD1 (5 bases). This CDR3 is built from 14 residues. Trimming pared 9 bases from V and 0 bases from J, leaving 14 bases between. Per germline, CDR1 ENHRY and CDR2 SYGVKD.

The gene calls are TRBV12-3 or TRBV12-4 and TRBJ1-2, with TRBD1 identical over 8 bases. The CDR3 runs to 18 residues. After removal of 2 bases from V and 1 base from J, the junction contained 12 bases not matched to a gene. The DNA of the CDR3 is TGTGCCAGCAGTTTATTTCGGGGACAGGAGGGCCATAACTATGGCTACACCTTC. Translation: CASSLFRGQEGHNYGYTF.

About this clonotype itself: Its ends do not fully match the called genes, so a read error is possible. The CDR3 DNA reads as TGTGCCAGCAGTCCGTCCCGGGACAGGGCCTACGATCAGTACTTC. The encoded protein is CASSPSRDRAYDQYF. The V call is TRBV27, the J call TRBJ2-7, with 9 bases identical to TRBD1. The CDR3 consists of 15 residues. Germline V gives CDR1 MNHEY, CDR2 SMNVEV (reference sequence).

The chain recombines TRBV7-9 with TRBJ1-3, with D uncertain. From germline, CDR1 is SEHNR and CDR2 FQNEAQ (reference sequence). V lost 2 bases and J lost 7, with 15 bases in between. The CDR3 extends over 15 amino acids. CDR3 bases: TGTGCCAGCAGCTTATTTTCCGAACCGGAGAACACCATATATTTT. Its protein product is CASSLFSEPENTIYF.

This clonotype occurred a few times. The V call is TRBV20-1, the J call TRBJ1-2; 7 bases fit TRBD1. Germline lookup yields CDR1 DFQATT and CDR2 SNEGSKA (reference sequence). The CDR3 covers 14 residues. V was clipped by 3 bases and J by 6 bases; unmatched bases: 10. CDR3 nucleotide sequence: TGCAGTGCTAGGAAGACAGGGTCTTTGGATGGCTACACCTTC. It translates to CSARKTGSLDGYTF.

The chain carries TRBV5-1 and TRBJ1-2, with a possible D match to TRBD1 (5 bases). The germline V and J ends were trimmed by 4 bases and 8 bases, with 15 bases remaining between them. The CDR3 sequence is 13 residues long. Per germline, CDR1 SGHRS and CDR2 YFSETQ. The CDR3 spells CASSQGGANGYTF. The CDR3 region has the DNA TGCGCCAGCAGCCAAGGCGGGGCCAACGGCTACACCTTC.

The rearrangement joins TRBV6-1 to TRBJ1-6; D is uncertain. The V and J ends lost 4 bases and 5 bases respectively, with 3 bases between them. The germline V gene encodes CDR1 MNHNS and CDR2 SASEGT. The CDR3 runs to 12 residues. CDR3 in amino acids: CASSGDNSPLHF. The DNA for the CDR3 is TGTGCCAGCAGTGGGGATAATTCACCCCTCCACTTT.

The sample holds a few counts of this clonotype. The CDR3 sequence is CARIPGTVREETQYF. CDR3 nucleotides: TGCGCCCGTATTCCAGGGACAGTCCGGGAAGAGACCCAGTACTTC. V is TRBV23-1 and J is TRBJ2-5; 7 nucleotides match TRBD1. TRBV23-1 is known as an ORF, though its function is uncertain. This CDR3 has 15 residues. V lost 11 bases to trimming and J lost 3 bases; unmatched junction nucleotides: 15.

CDR3 region: CASRWTGSDTDTQYF. CDR3 in DNA: TGTGCCAGCAGATGGACAGGGAGCGACACAGATACGCAGTATTTT. The chain employs TRBV6-5 and TRBJ2-3, with 8 bases identical to TRBD1. In germline, CDR1 is MNHEY, CDR2 SVGAGI. After removal of 6 bases from V and 2 bases from J, the junction contained 7 bases not matched to a gene. There are 15 residues in the CDR3.

The rearrangement links TRBV6-2 or TRBV6-3 to TRBJ2-3; 8 nucleotides line up with TRBD2. CDR1 is MNHEY, CDR2 SVGEGT, per germline. The CDR3 contains 16 residues. J was trimmed by 3 bases and V by 8 bases; bases with no gene match: 13. DNA for the CDR3: TGTGCCAGCGCAAACCCGAGCGGGAGTTTGACAGATACGCAGTATTTT. It specifies CASANPSGSLTDTQYF.

This clonotype was counted many times. This chain links TRBV20-1 with TRBJ2-1, with 7 bases that match TRBD1. The CDR3 length is 15 residues. Trimming removed 3 bases from V and 8 bases from J; junction bases left unmatched: 13. CDR1 is DFQATT, CDR2 SNEGSKA, per germline (reference sequence). The CDR3 sequence: CSASKVTGNYDEQFF. In nucleotides, the CDR3 is TGCAGTGCTAGTAAGGTGACAGGGAATTATGATGAGCAGTTCTTC.

The chain couples TRBV6-5 to TRBJ1-1; D is unclear. The CDR3 extends over 16 amino acids. CDR1 is MNHEY, CDR2 SVGAGI, per germline. V was pared by 0 bases and J by 4 bases, with 15 bases between. The DNA for the CDR3 is TGTGCCAGCAGTTACTCGTATAGGGCGGACGGCACTGAAGCTTTCTTT. Translating it yields CASSYSYRADGTEAFF.

The V call is TRBV6-5, the J call TRBJ2-3; no clear D. V lost 6 bases and J 6 bases, leaving 10 bases between the germline ends. The CDR3 totals 12 residues. From germline, CDR1 is MNHEY and CDR2 SVGAGI. The CDR3 here is CASSPTFDTQYF. In DNA form, the CDR3 reads TGTGCCAGCAGCCCGACTTTCGATACGCAGTATTTT.

The chain carries TRBV20-1 and TRBJ2-3; 9 bases line up with TRBD2. The V gene end was trimmed by 1 base and the J gene end by 5 bases; junction bases not matched to a gene: 13. The germline V gene encodes CDR1 DFQATT and CDR2 SNEGSKA (reference sequence). This CDR3 comprises 17 residues. CDR3 residues: CSARGGAGGQDGDTQYF. CDR3 DNA sequence: TGCAGTGCTAGAGGCGGCGCGGGAGGGCAGGATGGAGATACGCAGTATTTT.

This clonotype has a count of ten or more. The gene calls are TRBV27 and TRBJ1-2, with D tentatively TRBD1 (6 bases). The CDR3 loop spans 13 amino acids. With 5 bases removed from V and 3 bases from J, the gap between germline ends came to 10 bases. CDR1 is MNHEY, CDR2 SMNVEV, per germline (reference sequence). CDR3: CASSLQGDYGYTF. The CDR3 region has the DNA TGTGCCAGCAGTCTACAGGGTGACTATGGCTACACCTTC.

The chain uses TRBV4-1 and TRBJ2-4, with 10 bases identical to TRBD2. The junction had 3 bases not matched to a gene; V was cut back by 0 bases and J by 4 bases. Per the germline V gene, CDR1 is MGHRA and CDR2 is YSYEKL. The CDR3 is made up of 16 amino acids. The CDR3 reads CASSQEERGGKNIQYF. The CDR3 DNA reads as TGCGCCAGCAGCCAAGAGGAGCGGGGGGGAAAAAACATTCAGTACTTC.